These 27 T cell receptor beta chains originate from one sample sequenced in a study of T-cell reconstitution after alpha-beta-depleted transplantation in children. The TCRbeta library incorporated unique molecular identifiers. TCRdb itself ran the PCR reads through MiXCR, one entry per CDR3 protein. The table has about 280,000 distinct CDR3 sequences, around a tenth seen once. The material sequenced was peripheral blood, taken 180 days after TCRalphabeta/CD19-depleted stem cell transplant. These receptors were collected from a male patient between 2 and 15 years old who had a stem cell transplant for chronic granulomatous disease, so the T cells may come from the graft donor.

There are a few counts of this clonotype. The chain uses TRBV6-5 and TRBJ2-7, with D hard to call. The V end was cut by 0 bases, the J end by 2 bases, with 11 bases between. Germline CDR1 reads MNHEY; CDR2 reads SVGAGI. This CDR3 region has 15 residues. The CDR3 DNA follows: TGTGCCAGCAGTTACTCCCAGTCAGTTACCTACGAGCAGTACTTC. Its protein is CASSYSQSVTYEQYF.

This clonotype has at least ten counts. The chain's CDR3 is CASSPGLAGEQFF. CDR3 nucleotide sequence: TGTGCCAGCAGCCCCGGACTAGCGGGGGAGCAGTTCTTC. This chain uses TRBV3-1 with TRBJ2-1; 12 nucleotides align to TRBD2. There are 13 residues in the CDR3. Germline values: CDR1 LGHDT, CDR2 YNNKEL (reference sequence). V shed 4 bases and J 10 bases; nucleotides not matched to a gene: 2.

This clonotype was picked up many times. The chain combines TRBV12-3 or TRBV12-4 with TRBJ2-4, with a possible D match to TRBD1 (5 bases). The CDR3 length is 16 residues. Trimming took 2 bases from V and 0 from J, leaving 11 bases between them. The CDR3 loop is CASSLRQGEAKNIQYF. The CDR3 region has the DNA TGTGCCAGCAGTTTACGGCAGGGCGAAGCCAAAAACATTCAGTACTTC.

The sample holds a few counts of this clonotype. The genes are TRBV6-5 and TRBJ2-5; D is perhaps TRBD2 (5 bases). The V end lost 2 bases, the J end lost 0 bases, and 13 bases lay between the germline ends. Germline V CDR1 and CDR2: MNHEY, SVGAGI. CDR3 length: 16 residues. The CDR3 here is CASSYRRRADQETQYF. In nucleotides, the CDR3 is TGTGCCAGCAGTTACAGGCGGCGGGCGGACCAAGAGACCCAGTACTTC.

The table lists this clonotype with many counts. V usage is TRBV6-2 or TRBV6-3 and J usage is TRBJ2-7; D gene unclear. The germline V gene encodes CDR1 MNHEY and CDR2 SVGEGT. The ends were cut back, 3 bases at V and 6 bases at J, with 12 bases in the middle. The CDR3 sequence is 13 residues long. CDR3 sequence (DNA): TGTGCCAGCAGTTATATGCCGCGTGGCGAGCAGTACTTC. Residues: CASSYMPRGEQYF.

The chain links TRBV6-1 to TRBJ1-4; possibly TRBD1 for D (6 bases). The CDR3 loop spans 14 amino acids. Per germline, CDR1 MNHNS and CDR2 SASEGT. Trimming removed 6 bases at V and 4 bases at J, with 12 bases between. For the CDR3, the DNA is TGTGCCAGCAGCCCTGGACAGTTTAATGAAAAACTGTTTTTT. This sequence encodes CASSPGQFNEKLFF.

This clonotype was found many times. The chain links TRBV7-2 to TRBJ2-2; 10 bases are a match to TRBD2. The ends lost 5 bases at V and 2 bases at J; junction bases unmatched: 17. The CDR3 length is 20 residues. CDR1 and CDR2 from the germline V gene are SGHTA and FQGNSA. CDR3 sequence reads: CASSRSPRTSGAKNTGELFF. The CDR3 coding sequence is TGTGCCAGCAGCCGATCACCCCGTACTAGCGGGGCTAAAAACACCGGGGAGCTGTTTTTT.

This clonotype was recorded many times. One end of the junction does not line up with germline, which may come from a read error. This chain's CDR3 is CASSADSGRAYEQYF. The CDR3 DNA reads TGCGCCAGCAGCGCGGATAGCGGGAGGGCCTATGAGCAGTACTTC. The chain combines TRBV5-1 with TRBJ2-7; 11 bases agree with TRBD2. The CDR3 covers 15 residues. Per the germline V gene, CDR1 is SGHRS and CDR2 is YFSETQ.

This clonotype was counted at least ten times. The rearrangement links TRBV5-5 to TRBJ1-3; no clear D gene. The ends were cut back, 4 bases at V and 3 bases at J, with 14 bases in the middle. The CDR3 runs 15 residues. Germline V CDR1 and CDR2: SGHKS, YYEKEE (reference sequence). This CDR3 reads CASSVGLYDGNTIYF. CDR3 coding DNA: TGTGCCAGCAGCGTAGGACTCTACGATGGAAACACCATATATTTT. The variable domain in full, completed from reference TRBV5-5 and TRBJ1-3, reads DAGVTQSPTHLIKTRGQQVTLRCSPISGHKSVSWYQQVLGQGPQFIFQYYEKEERGRGNFPDRFSARQFPNYSSELNVNALLLGDSALYLCASSVGLYDGNTIYFGEGSWLTVV.

Many counts were recorded for this clonotype. The rearrangement links TRBV7-9 to TRBJ2-1, with D possibly TRBD2 on 6 matching bases. The CDR3 runs 15 residues. Trimming removed 4 bases from V and 2 bases from J, with 12 bases in between. Germline CDR1 SEHNR, CDR2 FQNEAQ (reference sequence). The CDR3 nucleotides read TGTGCCAGCAGCTCCCTTGCGGGAACCTACAATGAGCAGTTCTTC. Translation: CASSSLAGTYNEQFF.

The table lists this clonotype with many counts. The V call is TRBV7-6, the J call TRBJ2-7; 7 bases are a match to TRBD2. The germline V gene has CDR1 SGHVS and CDR2 FNYEAQ. J gave up 7 bases and V 5 bases, and 14 bases lay outside the gene matches. CDR3 length: 15 residues. CDR3 nucleotides: TGTGCCAGCAGCCCCGCGGGGGAACTACCTGTTGAGCAGTACTTC. This gives the protein CASSPAGELPVEQYF.

This clonotype was observed many times. V and J are TRBV12-3 or TRBV12-4 and TRBJ2-7, with 8 bases that match TRBD1. V trimming: 8 bases; J trimming: 5 bases; junction bases outside the gene matches: 11. This CDR3 spans 14 amino acids. CDR3 nucleotides: TGTGCCAGCTCTCTGGGACAGGTCGGCGACGAGCAGTACTTC. As protein: CASSLGQVGDEQYF.

This clonotype occurred many times. The CDR3 coding sequence is TGTGCCAGCAGCCAAGATATTACAAGGCAGTTCTTC. As protein: CASSQDITRQFF. This rearrangement joins TRBV3-1 to TRBJ2-1; D is unresolved. Trimming took 0 bases from V and 12 from J, leaving 9 bases between them. The V gene's germline CDR1 is LGHDT and CDR2 YNNKEL (reference sequence). This CDR3 is 12 amino acids long.

The sample holds many counts of this clonotype. The genes are TRBV5-1 and TRBJ2-5; TRBD2 might be the D (5 bases). Trimming pared 4 bases from V and 1 base from J, leaving 14 bases between. The CDR3 has 15 amino acids. Germline V lookup: CDR1 SGHRS, CDR2 YFSETQ. The CDR3 DNA sequence: TGCGCCAGCAGCACCGGCGGCGCGGGCCAAGAGACCCAGTACTTC. Translating it yields CASSTGGAGQETQYF.

This clonotype was counted ten times or more. The rearrangement uses TRBV20-1 and TRBJ1-2; no clear D. Trimming removed 1 base from V and 8 bases from J, with 11 bases in between. CDR1 is DFQATT, CDR2 SNEGSKA, per germline (reference sequence). This CDR3 is 12 amino acids long. The CDR3 sequence: CSARGGSRGYTF. The CDR3 bases are TGCAGTGCTAGAGGTGGCTCACGGGGCTACACCTTC.

V gene TRBV5-1 combines with J gene TRBJ2-1; D is tentatively TRBD1 or TRBD2 (5 bases each). Germline V gives CDR1 SGHRS, CDR2 YFSETQ. The CDR3 runs 16 residues. The ends were cut back, 0 bases at V and 0 bases at J, with 10 bases in the middle. DNA of the CDR3: TGCGCCAGCAGCTTGGAATCAGGGAGCTCCTACAATGAGCAGTTCTTC. Amino acid sequence: CASSLESGSSYNEQFF.

This clonotype was detected many times. This chain uses TRBV27 with TRBJ2-7, with D uncertain. The V gene lost 3 bases and the J gene lost 0 bases, with 6 bases spanning the gap. CDR1 is MNHEY and CDR2 is SMNVEV in the germline V gene (reference sequence). The CDR3 totals 13 residues. The CDR3 DNA sequence: TGTGCCAGCAGTTTTACTTACTCCTACGAGCAGTACTTC. Protein sequence: CASSFTYSYEQYF.

This clonotype appeared many times. The gene calls are TRBV6-1 and TRBJ2-1; 10 bases agree with TRBD1. V shed 5 bases and J 3 bases; nucleotides not matched to a gene: 4. The germline CDR1 and CDR2 sequences are MNHNS and SASEGT. This CDR3 spans 15 amino acids. The CDR3 spells CASSQDRGFYNEQFF. CDR3 nucleotide sequence: TGTGCCAGCAGTCAGGACAGGGGGTTCTACAATGAGCAGTTCTTC.

In the case of this clonotype: The junction departs from the called germline gene at one end, perhaps through a read error. CDR3 bases: TGTGCCAGCGGCTTAGTGGGGAGGGAGACCCAGTACTTC. This encodes CASGLVGRETQYF. The chain is built from TRBV11-2 and TRBJ2-5; possibly TRBD2 for D (6 bases). From germline, CDR1 is SGHAT and CDR2 FQNNGV. The CDR3 loop spans 13 amino acids.

The chain uses TRBV10-3 and TRBJ1-1; D gene uncertain. V was pared by 4 bases and J by 0 bases, with 6 bases between. The CDR3 is made up of 13 amino acids. Per germline, CDR1 ENHRY and CDR2 SYGVKD. In nucleotides, the CDR3 is TGTGCCATCAGTGCCGCCTTGAACACTGAAGCTTTCTTT. It encodes CAISAALNTEAFF.

This clonotype showed up many times. CDR3 sequence reads: CSVPDPRGAGELFF. In DNA form, the CDR3 reads TGCAGCGTACCGGACCCCCGCGGCGCCGGGGAGCTGTTTTTT. This chain links TRBV29-1 with TRBJ2-2, with D unclear. The CDR3 has 14 residues. Trimming shortened V by 6 bases and J by 6 bases, and 17 bases separated the two germline ends. Per the germline V gene, CDR1 is SQVTM and CDR2 is ANQGSEA.

This clonotype has a count of ten or more. This chain connects TRBV5-5 to TRBJ2-5; D is perhaps TRBD1 (6 bases). Germline V gene data show CDR1 as SGHKS and CDR2 as YYEKEE (reference sequence). V lost 4 bases to trimming and J lost 5 bases, with 12 bases between them. The CDR3 has 13 amino acids. In DNA form, the CDR3 reads TGTGCCAGCAGCGACACAGGGTTGGAGACCCAGTACTTC. This sequence encodes CASSDTGLETQYF.

This clonotype was seen ten or more times. CDR3 coding DNA: TGCGCCAGCAGCCGTGGGACAGCCAAACTAGGGGCTTACGAGCAGTACTTC. Protein product: CASSRGTAKLGAYEQYF. V and J are TRBV5-1 and TRBJ2-7; 7 bases align to TRBD1. V dropped 4 bases and J dropped 4; count of bases not matched to a gene: 17. Germline assignment: CDR1 SGHRS and CDR2 YFSETQ. The CDR3 length is 17 residues.

The sample holds many counts of this clonotype. The chain links TRBV20-1 to TRBJ1-1; D is perhaps TRBD1 (5 bases). The CDR3 extends over 15 amino acids. The V gene lost 5 bases and the J gene lost 5 bases, with 21 bases spanning the gap. CDR1 and CDR2 from the germline V gene are DFQATT and SNEGSKA (reference sequence). The CDR3 loop reads CSAGPGPGKTTEAFF. The CDR3 DNA sequence: TGCAGTGCTGGGCCGGGACCCGGGAAGACGACTGAAGCTTTCTTT.

This clonotype was observed many times. CDR3 residues: CASSQEGGQGNIQYF. DNA of the CDR3: TGCGCCAGCAGCCAAGAGGGGGGACAGGGAAACATTCAGTACTTC. The V gene is TRBV4-1, the J gene TRBJ2-4; 9 bases agree with TRBD1. The CDR3 loop spans 15 amino acids. Looked up from germline, CDR1 is MGHRA and CDR2 is YSYEKL. V shed 0 bases and J 6 bases; nucleotides not matched to a gene: 3.

This clonotype was seen many times. V is TRBV20-1 and J is TRBJ2-7, with 7 nucleotides matching TRBD2. With V trimmed by 6 bases and J by 0 bases, 5 bases remained unmatched. In germline, CDR1 is DFQATT, CDR2 SNEGSKA (reference sequence). The CDR3 contains 13 residues. CDR3 residues: CSANKRGSYEQYF. The CDR3 DNA follows: TGCAGTGCGAATAAGCGGGGCTCCTACGAGCAGTACTTC.

This clonotype was observed a handful of times. The chain carries TRBV19 and TRBJ2-5; TRBD2 aligns across 10 bases. The J segment lost 0 bases and the V segment lost 3 bases, leaving 4 bases of the junction unmatched. The CDR3 loop spans 16 amino acids. Germline CDR1 is LNHDA and CDR2 is SQIVND (reference sequence). CDR3 in DNA: TGTGCCAGTAGTATTTGGCTAGCGGGGGACCAAGAGACCCAGTACTTC. This sequence encodes CASSIWLAGDQETQYF.